This T cell receptor beta chain was captured by sequencing in a study of T cell responses to AZD1222 COVID-19 vaccine. Study-wide results and limits: The CD4 TCRs associated with vaccination extended across spike and predominated at 160-218 and 743-854. Donors, mostly white British, included more females; clonal diversity was possibly underestimated.

Sequenced by immunoSEQ multiplex PCR; TCRdb stores in-frame clones only, minus some. Here the sample spans around 150,000 clones, roughly 82% being singletons. Germline V gives CDR1 SEHNR, CDR2 FQNEAQ (reference sequence). This CDR3 spans 15 amino acids. Trimming shortened V by 2 bases and J by 0 bases, and 8 bases separated the two germline ends. With respect to this clone: The antigen is not known.

The specimen comprised peripheral blood, sampled on day 0 of AZD1222 vaccination. The TCR was taken from an adult in good health. The genes are TRBV7-9 and TRBJ1-3, with D possibly TRBD1 on 5 matching bases. CDR3 protein: CASSLFGGSGNTIYF. The CDR3 nucleotides read TGTGCCAGCAGCTTATTTGGGGGCTCTGGAAACACCATATATTTT. Looking up the rest from reference TRBV7-9 and TRBJ1-3 gives the full variable domain: DTGVSQNPRHKITKRGQNVTFRCDPISEHNRLYWYRQTLGQGPEFLTYFQNEAQLEKSRLLSDRFSAERPKGSFSTLEIQRTEQGDSAMYLCASSLFGGSGNTIYFGEGSWLTVV.